The clone carrying this TCR beta chain has only one observation. V was shortened by 1 base and J by 6 bases, with 13 bases between the two germline ends. There are 14 residues in the CDR3. CDR1 is SGHRS and CDR2 is YFSETQ in the germline V gene. The sample comes from a study of blood T cell repertoires in COVID-19. Study-level background: Sites in the United States, Italy and Spain provided acute and convalescent COVID-19 samples. T cells, B-cell-depleted T cells, or PBMCs provided the cDNA or gDNA that served as material.

Per the original methods: By means of reference gene primer amplification, nucleated cell counts were estimated. Using immunoSEQ multiplex PCR, the repertoire was profiled, and TCRdb retains in-frame clones only, with some absent. The V and J calls and clone size are taken from that table; D and trimming were inferred from the DNA. The sample has 130,000 to 150,000 clones, about 88% seen once. This rearrangement joins TRBV5-1 to TRBJ1-2; possible D gene TRBD1, 6 bases. The specimen sequenced was peripheral blood. The TCR sequence derives from a human donor in a cohort sampled during active COVID-19. Written as DNA, the CDR3 is TGCGCCAGCAGCTTGTTGGTGGACAGCCATGGCTACACCTTC. Its translation is CASSLLVDSHGYTF.